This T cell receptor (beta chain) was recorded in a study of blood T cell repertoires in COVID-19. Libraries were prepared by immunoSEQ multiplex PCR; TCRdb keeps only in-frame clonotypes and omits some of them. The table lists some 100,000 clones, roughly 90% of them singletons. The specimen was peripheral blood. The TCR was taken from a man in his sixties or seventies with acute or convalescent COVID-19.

The CDR3 spells CASSIGGAENTEAFF. CDR3 DNA sequence: TGTGCCAGTAGTATCGGGGGGGCAGAGAACACTGAAGCTTTCTTT. This chain links TRBV19 with TRBJ1-1; the D gene is possibly TRBD1 (6 bases). V lost 3 bases to trimming and J lost 1 base, with 12 bases between them. Germline V lookup: CDR1 LNHDA, CDR2 SQIVND (reference sequence). The CDR3 has 15 residues.